The clone carrying this T cell receptor (beta chain) was observed many times. Noted time point: patch test 2, 6 weeks after DPC sensitization. Treatment denoted: therapeutic diphenylcyclopropenone sensitization with weekly scalp DPC. Total RNA was isolated from unfractionated whole blood. Individual cDNA molecules each carried unique molecular identifiers attached by the library. From the RACE reads, TCRdb called clonotypes with MiXCR, one entry per CDR3 protein. The sample includes tens of thousands of distinct CDR3 sequences, approximately 3.4% of them seen just once. The data originate from a study of human T cells and chemical hapten exposure. Study background: 2% DPC applied to a 2 cm by 2 cm arm area sensitized donors.

Trimming removed 1 base from V and 4 bases from J, with 16 bases in between. Germline loops: CDR1 MGHDK, CDR2 SYGVNS. This CDR3 contains 16 residues. This rearrangement joins TRBV25-1 to TRBJ2-5; D might be TRBD1 or TRBD2, each matching 6 bases. The source is a man in his forties with alopecia areata. Some clones in this sample may be carry-over from other donors' samples. The sample here was whole blood, taken in connection with sensitization to the hapten diphenylcyclopropenone (DPC). The CDR3 sequence: CASSELGAEGRETQYF. As DNA, the CDR3 is TGTGCCAGCAGTGAATTGGGGGCGGAGGGGAGAGAGACCCAGTACTTC.